This TCR beta chain was found in a study of cytomegalovirus exposure and HLA in healthy donors. Study background: An earlier analysis identified 120 million or so unique TCR beta sequences in approximately 190 million T cells.

With regard to this clone: Antigen unknown.

Study outcomes and limitations: Presence/absence analyses assumed roughly uniform sequencing depth across donors, which may not hold.

A multiplex PCR was run with 60 Vbeta primers and 13 Jbeta primers. Data came from immunoSEQ multiplex PCR; TCRdb stores just in-frame clones and leaves some out. In the table there are over 100,000 clones, over 65% of which are singletons. In germline, CDR1 is LNHNV, CDR2 YYDKDF (reference sequence). The CDR3 length is 17 residues. The V end lost 2 bases, the J end lost 1 base, and 17 bases lay between the germline ends. The source material was PBMCs. The chain joins TRBV15 to TRBJ2-5; D remains ambiguous. The source is a woman in her thirties in good health and CMV-seropositive. CDR3 sequence: CATSRHGSSQTQETQYF. In nucleotides, the CDR3 is TGTGCCACCAGCAGACATGGGTCTAGTCAGACCCAAGAGACCCAGTACTTC.